These 5 T cell receptor beta chains share one sample of origin, sequenced in a study of blood T cell repertoires in COVID-19. The data were produced by immunoSEQ multiplex PCR, yet TCRdb's version contains in-frame clones alone and is incomplete. The sample yields 150,000 to 200,000 clones, 79% seen once. Sequenced material: peripheral blood. The source of these receptors is a man aged 60 to 69 with active or convalescent COVID-19.

In its sample, this clone was seen once. J is TRBJ2-7 and V is TRBV11-2; TRBD2 agrees at 14 bases. J gave up 12 bases and V 1 base, and 2 bases lay outside the gene matches. CDR3 size: 13 residues. CDR1 is SGHAT, CDR2 FQNNGV, per germline. CDR3: CASSLAGTSGRYF. The CDR3, as DNA: TGTGCCAGCAGCTTAGCCGGGACTAGCGGGAGGTACTTC.

This chain connects TRBV3-1 (or the pseudogene TRBV3-2) to TRBJ2-2, with 7 bases fitting TRBD2. With V trimmed by 0 bases and J by 5 bases, 6 bases remained unmatched. CDR1 is LGHDT, CDR2 YNNKEL, per germline (reference sequence). The CDR3 covers 16 residues. The CDR3 spells CASSQDLRELTGELFF. CDR3 nucleotides: TGTGCCAGCAGCCAAGATTTGCGGGAGTTGACCGGGGAGCTGTTTTTT.

This chain links TRBV3-1 (or the pseudogene TRBV3-2) with TRBJ1-5; the D is unclear. Germline lookup yields CDR1 LGHDT and CDR2 YNNKEL (reference sequence). V dropped 5 bases and J dropped 2 bases, with 19 bases sitting between them. This CDR3 comprises 17 residues. CDR3 sequence: CASSYLSGIRGNQPQHF. In DNA form, the CDR3 reads TGTGCCAGCAGCTACCTCTCGGGGATTCGAGGCAATCAGCCCCAGCATTTT.

V is TRBV24-1 and J is TRBJ2-7, with a weak D call TRBD1 (6 bases). The CDR3 runs to 14 residues. The V gene lost 4 bases and the J gene lost 2 bases, with 11 bases spanning the gap. Germline values: CDR1 KGHDR, CDR2 SFDVKD. The CDR3 spells CATSDKGQAYEQYF. CDR3 coding DNA: TGTGCCACCAGTGACAAGGGACAAGCCTACGAGCAGTACTTC.

The chain is built from TRBV18 and TRBJ1-5; D is possibly TRBD1 (5 bases). Germline lookup yields CDR1 KGHSH and CDR2 LQKENI. V lost 3 bases, J lost 4 bases, and 13 bases lay in between. This CDR3 spans 15 amino acids. CDR3 sequence (DNA): TGTGCCAGCTCACCTGGGCAGGGAAAAAATCAGCCCCAGCATTTT. This encodes CASSPGQGKNQPQHF.